This T cell receptor beta chain was observed in a study of CD8 T cells in ankylosing spondylitis. The CDR3 has 15 residues. V lost 5 bases to trimming and J lost 7 bases, with 17 bases between them. This clonotype was recorded a few times. What it binds is unknown. From the 5' RACE reads, TCRdb called clonotypes with MiXCR, one entry per CDR3 protein. Here the sample spans about 360,000 distinct CDR3 sequences, roughly 20% being singletons. General study points: Researchers report that disease-linked clones proved CD8+ and relatively rare in peripheral blood.

The sequence came from a male donor with ankylosing spondylitis or in good health (not recorded which). This chain uses TRBV12-3 or TRBV12-4 with TRBJ1-4; D unclear. The sequenced material came from blood, either unsorted or a sorted T cell fraction (not recorded which). The CDR3, as DNA: TGTGCCAGCAGTCCCCCTTCCGGCACGGGTGAAAAACTGTTTTTT. Its translation: CASSPPSGTGEKLFF.